The clone carrying this T cell receptor (beta chain) has just a few counts. The data were taken from a study of T-cell memory formation after mild COVID-19. TCRdb independently ran MiXCR on the 5' RACE reads; one entry per CDR3 protein. In the table there are about 250,000 distinct CDR3 sequences, 15% to 20% of which are singletons. Trimming took off 4 bases at V and 6 bases at J, with 8 bases between the two ends. This CDR3 is 12 amino acids long. The V gene's germline CDR1 is KGHSH and CDR2 LQKENI. The TCR sequence derives from a man aged 18 to 30 who had mild COVID-19 (a few samples of this study predate the infection). Cell type and time point are not known. J is TRBJ2-3 and V is TRBV18; D gene unclear. Material: PBMCs or a T cell subset sorted from them (not recorded which). CDR3 in DNA: TGTGCCAGCTCACGTTATTGGGATACGCAGTATTTT. Encoded protein: CASSRYWDTQYF.